The 26 T cell receptor beta chains given below trace back to one sample, sequenced in a study of blood T cell repertoires in COVID-19. TCRdb's copy holds only in-frame clones and misses some; the assay was immunoSEQ multiplex PCR. This sample has roughly 33,000 clones; almost 80% occur once, and the top ten carry roughly 7.4%. The sample taken for sequencing was peripheral blood. Receptors originate from an older woman with acute or convalescent COVID-19.

The table lists this clone with a count of one. This sequence joins TRBV7-9 and TRBJ1-2; tentatively, D is TRBD1 (5 bases). The length of the CDR3 is 16 residues. V was pared by 2 bases and J by 4 bases, with 17 bases between. Germline loops: CDR1 SEHNR, CDR2 FQNEAQ (reference sequence). The CDR3 DNA is TGTGCCAGCAGCTTACAAGGGAGGGGAGAGGGCTATGGCTACACCTTC. Its translation is CASSLQGRGEGYGYTF.

V and J are TRBV5-1 and TRBJ1-6; 7 bases are shared with TRBD1. There are 15 residues in the CDR3. The trim removed 0 bases at V and 8 bases at J, leaving 5 bases unmatched. In germline, CDR1 is SGHRS, CDR2 YFSETQ. The chain's CDR3 is CASSLGPRGDSPLHF. DNA of the CDR3: TGCGCCAGCAGCTTGGGTCCCAGGGGGGATTCACCCCTCCACTTT.

The chain combines TRBV28 with TRBJ2-1, with D perhaps matching TRBD2 (7 bases). Trimming took off 3 bases at V and 4 bases at J, with 13 bases between the two ends. Germline CDR1 and CDR2: MDHEN and SYDVKM. The CDR3 has 15 residues. This CDR3 reads CASSFGGGHYNEQFF. The DNA for the CDR3 is TGTGCCAGCAGTTTCGGCGGGGGACATTACAATGAGCAGTTCTTC.

This clone was seen just once. The chain has TRBV30 and TRBJ1-1; D is possibly TRBD1 (6 bases). The V end was cut by 4 bases, the J end by 2 bases, with 20 bases between. CDR1 is GTSNPN, CDR2 SVGIG, per germline (reference sequence). This CDR3 spans 16 amino acids. In DNA form, the CDR3 reads TGTGCCTGGACCCTTAAGGGGGGGCGGGGAAACACTGAAGCTTTCTTT. Translation: CAWTLKGGRGNTEAFF. Full variable domain (outside the CDR3, taken from reference TRBV30 and TRBJ1-1): SQTIHQWPATLVQPVGSPLSLECTVEGTSNPNLYWYRQAAGRGLQLLFYSVGIGQISSEVPQNLSASRPQDRQFILSSKKLLLSDSGFYLCAWTLKGGRGNTEAFFGQGTRLTVV.

This CDR3 reads CASSLTGTGINEQFF. CDR3 coding DNA: TGCGCCAGCAGTTTAACAGGGACCGGGATTAATGAGCAGTTCTTC. V gene TRBV5-1 combines with J gene TRBJ2-1, with a possible D match to TRBD1 (6 bases). The CDR3 contains 15 residues. The V end lost 5 bases, the J end lost 7 bases, and 19 bases lay between the germline ends. Germline V gene lookup returns CDR1 SGHRS and CDR2 YFSETQ.

This clone was observed a few times. J is TRBJ1-5 and V is TRBV30, with 8 bases matching TRBD1. The V segment lost 3 bases and the J segment 7 bases; nucleotides outside the gene matches: 5. The CDR3 covers 13 residues. The germline V gene has CDR1 GTSNPN and CDR2 SVGIG (reference sequence). For the CDR3, the DNA is TGTGCCTGGAGGCAGGGGGCACAACAGCCCCAGCATTTT. It is translated as CAWRQGAQQPQHF.

The gene calls are TRBV5-1 and TRBJ2-7; 7 bases are a match to TRBD1. The V and J ends lost 0 bases and 3 bases, in that order; junction bases with no gene match: 3. Per germline, CDR1 SGHRS and CDR2 YFSETQ. The CDR3 is made up of 14 amino acids. CDR3 in amino acids: CASSLAGTDYEQYF. Written as DNA, the CDR3 is TGCGCCAGCAGCTTGGCCGGGACAGACTACGAGCAGTACTTC.

Notes on this clone: One junction end disagrees with the germline gene, perhaps due to a read error. Other DNA sequences in this specimen translate into the identical CDR3. The rearrangement joins TRBV6-5 to TRBJ1-2, with TRBD1 as a possible D gene (5 bases). The CDR3 has 13 residues. Germline loops: CDR1 MNHEY, CDR2 SVGAGI. The CDR3 bases are TGCGCCAGCAGTTCGGGGGTAGGCTATGGCTACACCTTC. Amino acid sequence: CASSSGVGYGYTF.

This clone was seen just once. The rearrangement joins TRBV19 to TRBJ1-1, with 8 nucleotides matching TRBD1. CDR3 length equals 16 residues. From germline, CDR1 is LNHDA and CDR2 SQIVND (reference sequence). J gave up 3 bases and V 6 bases, and 12 bases lay outside the gene matches. CDR3 bases: TGTGCCAGTAGCGCCTTGTTGGACAGGGCCGACACTGAAGCTTTCTTT. Amino acid sequence: CASSALLDRADTEAFF.

This rearrangement joins TRBV5-6 to TRBJ1-6; perhaps TRBD1 as D (6 bases). The CDR3 covers 16 residues. V lost 0 bases, J lost 5 bases, and 12 bases lay in between. Germline V CDR1 and CDR2: SGHDT, YYEEEE. DNA of the CDR3: TGTGCCAGCAGCTTGGAAACAGGGTGGGATAATTCACCCCTCCACTTT. This codes for CASSLETGWDNSPLHF.

The V and J genes are TRBV15 and TRBJ1-3; D is possibly TRBD1 (5 bases). The germline gives CDR1 LNHNV, CDR2 YYDKDF (reference sequence). Trimming stripped 5 bases from V and 0 bases from J, with 8 bases between. The CDR3 has 14 residues. In DNA form, the CDR3 reads TGTGCCACCAGCGGACACAGCTCTGGAAACACCATATATTTT. As protein: CATSGHSSGNTIYF.

The J gene is TRBJ1-3, the V gene TRBV10-3; TRBD1 matches at 10 bases. Germline trimming cut 10 bases from V and 4 bases from J; bases unmatched to any gene: 10. The CDR3 contains 15 residues. Germline CDR1 ENHRY, CDR2 SYGVKD. CDR3 bases: TGTGCCAGCGGACAGGGGGGGAATTCCGGAAACACCATATATTTT. Its translation: CASGQGGNSGNTIYF.

This clone was observed a few times. The rearrangement uses TRBV5-6 and TRBJ1-2; 7 bases agree with TRBD1. Germline assignment: CDR1 SGHDT and CDR2 YYEEEE. The CDR3 totals 14 residues. Trimming took 0 bases from V and 4 from J; bases not matched to a gene: 3. CDR3 in amino acids: CASSLGQGGYGYTF. In DNA form, the CDR3 reads TGTGCCAGCAGCTTGGGACAGGGTGGCTATGGCTACACCTTC.

The chain combines TRBV4-1 with TRBJ2-7; TRBD1 matches 7 bases. Losses at the gene ends were 5 bases for V and 4 bases for J; bases not matched to a gene: 8. The CDR3 consists of 14 residues. Looked up from germline, CDR1 is MGHRA and CDR2 is YSYEKL. CDR3 sequence (DNA): TGCGCCAGCAGCGTACGGGACAGTGAATACGAGCAGTACTTC. Residues: CASSVRDSEYEQYF.

This clone was observed a few times. The chain has TRBV30 and TRBJ1-1; 7 nucleotides line up with TRBD1. The CDR3 runs 14 residues. CDR1 and CDR2 from the germline V gene are GTSNPN and SVGIG (reference sequence). J gave up 7 bases and V 2 bases, and 10 bases lay outside the gene matches. The CDR3 bases are TGTGCCTGGAGTTCAATACAGGGGCCGATTGAAGCTTTCTTT. Translated, it gives CAWSSIQGPIEAFF.

The chain couples TRBV19 to TRBJ1-2, with no clear D. This CDR3 is built from 17 residues. CDR1 LNHDA and CDR2 SQIVND come from the germline V gene (reference sequence). V lost 8 bases, J lost 5 bases, and 27 bases lay in between. In DNA, the CDR3 is TGTGCCAGTTCACTGTATGAGGGAGACGAATCCCTATATGGCTACACCTTC. Translating gives CASSLYEGDESLYGYTF.

The chain couples TRBV9 to TRBJ2-5, with 9 nucleotides matching TRBD2. This CDR3 comprises 14 residues. J was trimmed by 1 base and V by 4 bases; bases with no gene match: 2. CDR1 is SGDLS, CDR2 YYNGEE, per germline. The CDR3, as DNA: TGTGCCAGCAGCAGAGCGGGGGGCCAAGAGACCCAGTACTTC. It is translated as CASSRAGGQETQYF.

The CDR3 spells CASSLGPVGSPLHF. DNA of the CDR3: TGTGCCAGCAGCTTAGGGCCAGTCGGGTCACCCCTCCACTTT. J is TRBJ1-6 and V is TRBV7-9; no reliable D call. The V gene's germline CDR1 is SEHNR and CDR2 FQNEAQ (reference sequence). V was trimmed by 1 base and J by 10 bases, leaving 11 bases between them. This CDR3 has 14 amino acids.

V gene TRBV18 combines with J gene TRBJ2-7; 10 bases are a match to TRBD1. Germline CDR1 KGHSH, CDR2 LQKENI. The CDR3 spans 13 residues. V shed 3 bases, J shed 5 bases, and the junction held 1 base outside the gene matches. CDR3: CASSPTGGNEQYF. CDR3 bases: TGTGCCAGCTCACCGACAGGGGGCAACGAGCAGTACTTC.

The chain couples TRBV7-9 to TRBJ2-7; TRBD2 matches 8 bases. Trimming removed 3 bases from V and 7 bases from J; junction bases left unmatched: 8. The CDR3 is 14 amino acids. CDR1 is SEHNR and CDR2 is FQNEAQ in the germline V gene (reference sequence). The CDR3 nucleotides read TGTGCCAGCAGCTTTGATAGCGGGGTGGGAGAGCAGTACTTC. The encoded protein is CASSFDSGVGEQYF.

The rearrangement joins TRBV6-6 to TRBJ2-7; 9 nucleotides line up with TRBD2. The trim removed 6 bases at V and 2 bases at J, leaving 5 bases unmatched. Germline V lookup: CDR1 MNHNY, CDR2 SVGAGI (reference sequence). This CDR3 has 14 residues. The CDR3 coding sequence is TGTGCCAGCAGACATAGCGGGAGTGCCTACGAGCAGTACTTC. Translating it yields CASRHSGSAYEQYF.

This chain links TRBV11-3 with TRBJ1-2, with D tentatively TRBD1 (5 bases). CDR1 and CDR2 from the germline V gene are SGHNT and YENEEA. This CDR3 has 14 residues. V lost 1 base and J 4 bases, leaving 10 bases between the germline ends. CDR3 amino acids: CASSLGPGSYGYTF. CDR3 nucleotides: TGTGCCAGCAGCTTAGGGCCAGGGTCCTATGGCTACACCTTC.

The chain links TRBV5-4 to TRBJ2-1; 8 bases are a match to TRBD2. CDR1 is SGHNT and CDR2 is YYREEE in the germline V gene (reference sequence). The CDR3 runs 15 residues. The V segment lost 2 bases and the J segment 6 bases; nucleotides outside the gene matches: 7. This chain's CDR3 is CASSFFGGAANEQFF. The DNA of the CDR3 is TGTGCCAGCAGCTTCTTCGGGGGGGCTGCCAATGAGCAGTTCTTC.

As DNA, the CDR3 is TGTGCCAGCACCCCTTCCCGGACAGGGGTGGGGGAGCAGTACTTC. As protein: CASTPSRTGVGEQYF. The chain employs TRBV6-5 and TRBJ2-7; 9 bases map to TRBD1. The V gene's germline CDR1 is MNHEY and CDR2 SVGAGI. The V segment lost 7 bases and the J segment 7 bases; nucleotides outside the gene matches: 14. The CDR3 is 15 residues long.

The CDR3 DNA reads as TGTGCCAGCAGCCAAGGTTTCTGGGGCCGAAACATTCAGTACTTC. It yields the protein CASSQGFWGRNIQYF. V gene TRBV3-1 (or the pseudogene TRBV3-2) combines with J gene TRBJ2-4; a possible D gene is TRBD1 (5 bases). The length of the CDR3 is 15 residues. Trimming removed 1 base from V and 6 bases from J, with 13 bases in between. Per the germline V gene, CDR1 is LGHDT and CDR2 is YNNKEL (reference sequence).

The chain combines TRBV11-2 with TRBJ2-1, with TRBD2 matching over 8 bases. The CDR3 length is 15 residues. The V segment lost 10 bases and the J segment 8 bases; nucleotides outside the gene matches: 16. The germline V gene has CDR1 SGHAT and CDR2 FQNNGV. CDR3 loop: CATKVGRGGVDEQFF. The CDR3 DNA reads TGTGCCACCAAAGTCGGGAGGGGGGGCGTGGATGAGCAGTTCTTC.